This T cell receptor beta chain was captured by sequencing in a study of control samples from healthy donors and cancer patients. This CDR3 has 14 residues. With 5 bases removed from V and 5 bases from J, the gap between germline ends came to 15 bases. Germline V gives CDR1 MRHNA, CDR2 SNTAGT. The data were produced by immunoSEQ multiplex PCR, yet TCRdb's version contains in-frame clones alone and is incomplete. The table has some 94,000 clones, 86% seen once. The sample was blood. The clonotype was recovered from a woman in her fifties or sixties in good health. This rearrangement joins TRBV6-4 to TRBJ1-1; D perhaps matches TRBD1 (6 bases). The CDR3, as DNA: TGTGCCAGCAGTCAACAGGGTCAGGGGACTGAAGCTTTCTTT. Its protein product is CASSQQGQGTEAFF.